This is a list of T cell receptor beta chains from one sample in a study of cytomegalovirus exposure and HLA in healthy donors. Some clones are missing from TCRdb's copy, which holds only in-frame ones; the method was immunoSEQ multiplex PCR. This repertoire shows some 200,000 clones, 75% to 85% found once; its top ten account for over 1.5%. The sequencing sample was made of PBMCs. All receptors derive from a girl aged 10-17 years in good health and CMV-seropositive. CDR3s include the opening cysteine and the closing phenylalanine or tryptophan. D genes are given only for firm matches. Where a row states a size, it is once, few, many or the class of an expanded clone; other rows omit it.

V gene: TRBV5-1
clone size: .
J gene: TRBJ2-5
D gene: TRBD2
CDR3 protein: CASSLAGTSGETQYF
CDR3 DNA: TGCGCCAGCAGCTTGGCCGGGACTAGCGGCGAGACCCAGTACTTC

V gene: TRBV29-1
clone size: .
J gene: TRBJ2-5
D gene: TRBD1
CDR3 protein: CSVGSTGGAVKTQYF
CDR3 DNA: TGCAGCGTTGGATCGACAGGGGGCGCCGTAAAGACCCAGTACTTC

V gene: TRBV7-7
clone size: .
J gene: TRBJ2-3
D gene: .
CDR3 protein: CASAPGWAATDTQYF
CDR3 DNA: TGTGCCAGCGCCCCAGGTTGGGCCGCGACAGATACGCAGTATTTT

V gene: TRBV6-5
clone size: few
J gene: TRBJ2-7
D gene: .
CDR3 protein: CASTHDRSRGHEQYF
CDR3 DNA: TGTGCCAGCACCCACGATAGGAGCAGGGGTCACGAGCAGTACTTC

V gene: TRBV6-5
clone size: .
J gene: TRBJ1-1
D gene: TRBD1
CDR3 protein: CASSYIAGQVGTEAFF
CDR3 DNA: TGTGCCAGCAGTTATATCGCGGGACAGGTGGGCACTGAAGCTTTCTTT

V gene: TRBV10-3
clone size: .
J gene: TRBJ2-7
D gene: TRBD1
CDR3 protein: CATTGTGSYEQYF
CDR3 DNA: TGTGCCACGACCGGGACAGGGTCCTACGAGCAGTACTTC

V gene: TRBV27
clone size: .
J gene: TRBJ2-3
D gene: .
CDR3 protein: CASSSRQNPLTDTQYF
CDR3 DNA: TGTGCCAGCAGTTCCCGACAAAACCCGCTAACAGATACGCAGTATTTT

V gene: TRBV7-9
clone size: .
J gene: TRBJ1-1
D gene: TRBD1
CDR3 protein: CASGRTGDWNTEAFF
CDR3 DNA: TGTGCCAGCGGACGGACAGGGGACTGGAACACTGAAGCTTTCTTT

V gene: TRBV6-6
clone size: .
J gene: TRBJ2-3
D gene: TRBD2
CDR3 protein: CASSPRGRGGEDTQYF
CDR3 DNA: TGTGCCAGCAGTCCCCGGGGGCGGGGGGGCGAAGATACGCAGTATTTT

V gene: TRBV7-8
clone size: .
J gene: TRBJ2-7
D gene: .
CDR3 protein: CASSLGGSRGPKDYEQYF
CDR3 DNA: TGTGCCAGCAGCTTAGGGGGCTCCAGGGGACCCAAAGACTACGAGCAGTACTTC

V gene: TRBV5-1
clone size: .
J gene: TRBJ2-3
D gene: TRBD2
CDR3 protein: CASSLGLAVRSDTQYF
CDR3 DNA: TGCGCCAGCAGCTTGGGACTAGCGGTTCGGTCAGATACGCAGTATTTT

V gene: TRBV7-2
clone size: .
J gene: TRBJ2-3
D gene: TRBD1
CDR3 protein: CASSITGTGGPADTQYF
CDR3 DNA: TGTGCCAGCAGCATAACAGGGACAGGGGGTCCGGCAGATACGCAGTATTTT

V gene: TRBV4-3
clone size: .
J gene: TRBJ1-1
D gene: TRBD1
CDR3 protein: CASSRDRGNEAFF
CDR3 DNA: TGCGCCAGCAGCCGGGACAGGGGGAATGAAGCTTTCTTT

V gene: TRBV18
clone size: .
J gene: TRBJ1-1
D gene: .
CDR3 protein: CASSPDREVVATEAFF
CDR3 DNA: TGTGCCAGCTCACCAGATAGGGAGGTGGTTGCCACTGAAGCTTTCTTT

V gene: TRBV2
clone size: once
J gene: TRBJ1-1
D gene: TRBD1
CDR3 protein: CARDTGVGFGEAFF
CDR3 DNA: TGTGCCAGGGATACAGGGGTGGGGTTTGGTGAAGCTTTCTTT

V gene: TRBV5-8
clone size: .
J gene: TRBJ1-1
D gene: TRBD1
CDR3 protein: CASRGDRGMTEAFF
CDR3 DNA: TGTGCCAGCAGGGGGGACAGGGGGATGACTGAAGCTTTCTTT

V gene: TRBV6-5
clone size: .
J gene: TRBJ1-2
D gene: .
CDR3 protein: CASRLDSNYGYTF
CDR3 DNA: TGTGCCAGCAGATTGGACAGTAACTATGGCTACACCTTC

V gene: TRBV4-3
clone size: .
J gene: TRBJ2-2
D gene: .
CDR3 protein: CASSQDLRGGGELFF
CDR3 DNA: TGCGCCAGCAGCCAAGATCTTCGGGGTGGCGGGGAGCTGTTTTTT

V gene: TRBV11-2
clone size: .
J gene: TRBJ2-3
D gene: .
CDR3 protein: CASSYDAADTQYF
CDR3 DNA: TGTGCCAGCAGCTACGACGCGGCAGATACGCAGTATTTT

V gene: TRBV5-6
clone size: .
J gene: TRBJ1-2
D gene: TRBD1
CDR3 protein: CASSFPGGTYGYTF
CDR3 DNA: TGTGCCAGCAGCTTTCCAGGGGGCACCTATGGCTACACCTTC

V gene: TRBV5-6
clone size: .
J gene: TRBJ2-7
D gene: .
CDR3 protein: CASSYQTGNEQYF
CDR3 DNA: TGTGCCAGCAGCTACCAGACAGGAAACGAGCAGTACTTC

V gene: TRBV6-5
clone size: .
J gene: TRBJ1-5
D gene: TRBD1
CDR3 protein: CASKRGQFAPQHF
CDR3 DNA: TGTGCCAGCAAAAGGGGGCAGTTTGCGCCCCAGCATTTT

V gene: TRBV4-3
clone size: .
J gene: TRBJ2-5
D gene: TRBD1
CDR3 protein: CASSSRGTGTETQYF
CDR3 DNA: TGCGCCAGCAGCTCACGTGGGACAGGGACGGAGACCCAGTACTTC

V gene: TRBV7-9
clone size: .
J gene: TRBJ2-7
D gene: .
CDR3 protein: CASSLGGNYEQYF
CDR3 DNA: TGTGCCAGCAGCTTAGGAGGAAACTACGAGCAGTACTTC

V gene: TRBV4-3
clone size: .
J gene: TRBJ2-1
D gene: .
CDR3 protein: CASSQDGVREQFF
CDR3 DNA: TGCGCCAGCAGCCAAGATGGAGTCCGTGAGCAGTTCTTC